This TCR beta chain came from a study of blood T cell repertoires in COVID-19. Turning to the study itself: Sources were T cells, B-cell-depleted T cells, or PBMCs; the material itself was cDNA or gDNA.

This CDR3 spans 18 amino acids. With V trimmed by 4 bases and J by 0 bases, 9 bases remained unmatched. Germline V lookup: CDR1 LGHDT, CDR2 YNNKEL (reference sequence). In the authors' workflow: Quantification of nucleated cells was approximated via reference gene primer amplification. The method was immunoSEQ multiplex PCR; TCRdb's version includes in-frame clones alone and lacks a portion of them. V and J calls and clone size are those listed in that table; D and trimming were worked out from the DNA. The repertoire holds fewer than 350,000 clones, with 89% as singletons. The chain recombines TRBV3-1 (or the pseudogene TRBV3-2) with TRBJ2-3, with 11 nucleotides matching TRBD2. The specimen sequenced was PBMCs or T cells enriched from blood (not recorded which). This clonotype was obtained from a middle-aged woman who had recovered from COVID-19. The CDR3 nucleotides read TGTGCCAGCAGCCTCCGGCGGCTAGCGGGGGGAAGCACAGATACGCAGTATTTT. This encodes CASSLRRLAGGSTDTQYF.